Listed here are 16 T cell receptor beta chains from one sample, sequenced in a study of radiotherapy plus CTLA-4 blockade in lung cancer. Some clones are missing from TCRdb's copy, which holds only in-frame ones; the method was immunoSEQ multiplex PCR. The sample consists of 90,000 or so clones, 83% of them appearing once. This material consisted of peripheral blood, taken from a patient treated with radiotherapy plus ipilimumab. All receptors come from a human donor with non-small cell lung cancer who had stable disease on radiotherapy plus ipilimumab.

This clone came up once. The genes are TRBV7-7 and TRBJ2-5; the match to TRBD1 covers 8 bases. Germline V CDR1 and CDR2: SSHAT, FNYEAQ (reference sequence). After removal of 5 bases from V and 2 bases from J, the junction contained 4 bases not matched to a gene. This CDR3 is 14 amino acids long. The CDR3 region is CASSRQGQQETQYF. Written as DNA, the CDR3 is TGTGCCAGCAGCCGACAGGGGCAACAAGAGACCCAGTACTTC.

The V call is TRBV15, the J call TRBJ2-1, with D perhaps matching TRBD2 (6 bases). Germline V gives CDR1 LNHNV, CDR2 YYDKDF (reference sequence). Trimming stripped 9 bases from V and 0 bases from J, with 15 bases between. This CDR3 has 15 residues. Written as DNA, the CDR3 is TGTGCCACAAAGCCGGGACTTAGCTCCTACAATGAGCAGTTCTTC. Amino acid sequence: CATKPGLSSYNEQFF.

V and J are TRBV9 and TRBJ1-2; D is possibly TRBD1 (6 bases). The V gene lost 0 bases and the J gene lost 2 bases, with 11 bases spanning the gap. Germline values: CDR1 SGDLS, CDR2 YYNGEE. The CDR3 runs to 15 residues. The CDR3 loop reads CASSVGTVGNYGYTF. The DNA of the CDR3 is TGTGCCAGCAGCGTAGGGACAGTAGGGAACTATGGCTACACCTTC.

The rearrangement uses TRBV6-5 and TRBJ2-7, with 8 bases fitting TRBD1. From germline, CDR1 is MNHEY and CDR2 SVGAGI. With V trimmed by 2 bases and J by 3 bases, 3 bases remained unmatched. CDR3 length equals 14 residues. CDR3: CASSYGGQGYEQYF. The CDR3 DNA follows: TGTGCCAGCAGTTACGGAGGACAGGGCTACGAGCAGTACTTC.

The chain has TRBV6-5 and TRBJ1-2; 8 nucleotides agree with TRBD1. CDR3 length equals 14 residues. V gave up 6 bases and J gave up 8 bases; unmatched junction bases: 11. Germline CDR1 is MNHEY and CDR2 is SVGAGI. In DNA, the CDR3 is TGTGCCAGCAGCATTCGACAGGGGTTGGGCGGCTACACCTTC. As protein: CASSIRQGLGGYTF.

The rearrangement links TRBV28 to TRBJ2-1; TRBD1 is a possible D gene (6 bases). The germline V gene encodes CDR1 MDHEN and CDR2 SYDVKM. CDR3 size: 17 residues. V gave up 1 base and J gave up 5 bases, with 18 bases separating them. CDR3 nucleotide sequence: TGTGCCAGCAGTTTATATGGGGGCTCCATAGGCGACAATGAGCAGTTCTTC. It yields the protein CASSLYGGSIGDNEQFF.

In its sample, this clone was seen once. The rearrangement joins TRBV2 to TRBJ2-1; unclear D gene. Germline V gives CDR1 SNHLY, CDR2 FYNNEI. V gave up 7 bases and J gave up 7 bases, with 11 bases separating them. The CDR3 is made up of 12 amino acids. The CDR3 region has the DNA TGTGCCAGCACCCAAACCCGAAATGAGCAGTTCTTC. Translated: CASTQTRNEQFF.

This chain uses TRBV6-5 with TRBJ2-7; TRBD1 aligns across 12 bases. Germline V gene sequence: CDR1 MNHEY, CDR2 SVGAGI. V trimming: 5 bases; J trimming: 2 bases; junction bases outside the gene matches: 4. This CDR3 spans 15 amino acids. The CDR3 protein is CASSAGTGGPYEQYF. The CDR3 region has the DNA TGTGCCAGCAGTGCCGGGACAGGGGGCCCCTACGAGCAGTACTTC.

V is TRBV5-5 and J is TRBJ1-1, with 8 bases identical to TRBD1. This CDR3 has 15 amino acids. V lost 2 bases and J lost 1; bases outside the gene matches: 4. The germline V gene encodes CDR1 SGHKS and CDR2 YYEKEE (reference sequence). The CDR3 reads CASSFRQGKNTEAFF. The CDR3 nucleotides read TGTGCCAGCAGCTTCCGACAGGGGAAGAACACTGAAGCTTTCTTT.

The V gene is TRBV18, the J gene TRBJ1-2; D might be TRBD1 (5 bases). Germline loops: CDR1 KGHSH, CDR2 LQKENI. The CDR3 runs to 15 residues. Between the trimmed V and J ends, which lost 3 bases and 3 bases, there was a span of 14 bases. CDR3: CASSPPSRVDYGYTF. The CDR3, as DNA: TGTGCCAGCTCACCTCCCTCCAGGGTTGACTATGGCTACACCTTC.

V usage is TRBV2 and J usage is TRBJ2-5; 8 nucleotides match TRBD2. This CDR3 has 15 residues. Germline V CDR1 and CDR2: SNHLY, FYNNEI. After removal of 0 bases from V and 1 base from J, the junction contained 1 base not matched to a gene. DNA of the CDR3: TGTGCCAGCAGTGAAGCGCGGGGGGTCCAAGAGACCCAGTACTTC. Its translation: CASSEARGVQETQYF.

The J gene is TRBJ2-1, the V gene TRBV7-2, with D perhaps matching TRBD2 (5 bases). CDR3 size: 14 residues. CDR1 and CDR2 from the germline V gene are SGHTA and FQGNSA. V was trimmed by 5 bases and J by 7 bases, leaving 15 bases between them. Here the CDR3 reads CASSAGLARNEQFF. The CDR3 coding sequence is TGTGCCAGCAGCGCCGGGCTAGCTAGGAATGAGCAGTTCTTC.

The V and J genes are TRBV27 and TRBJ2-5; a possible D gene is TRBD2 (5 bases). The CDR3 is 17 residues long. CDR1 MNHEY and CDR2 SMNVEV come from the germline V gene (reference sequence). V gave up 0 bases and J gave up 4 bases, with 18 bases separating them. CDR3 in amino acids: CASSLSAARGRRETQYF. CDR3 bases: TGTGCCAGCAGTTTATCGGCGGCCCGGGGAAGGAGAGAGACCCAGTACTTC.

The chain has TRBV2 and TRBJ2-7; 8 bases agree with TRBD1. V was pared by 6 bases and J by 2 bases, with 6 bases of the junction left unmatched. This CDR3 region has 14 residues. Germline loops: CDR1 SNHLY, CDR2 FYNNEI. In nucleotides, the CDR3 is TGTGCCAGCAGAGGACAGGGAAGCGCCTACGAGCAGTACTTC. Translating gives CASRGQGSAYEQYF.

This chain uses TRBV20-1 with TRBJ2-1; D is perhaps TRBD1 (5 bases). CDR1 and CDR2 from the germline V gene are DFQATT and SNEGSKA (reference sequence). CDR3 length: 11 amino acids. The germline V and J ends were trimmed by 3 bases and 8 bases, with 8 bases remaining between them. This CDR3 is CSASQGHEQFF. The CDR3 DNA is TGCAGTGCTAGCCAGGGTCATGAGCAGTTCTTC.

This clone occurred a few times. V usage is TRBV28 and J usage is TRBJ1-4; 7 nucleotides match TRBD1. J gave up 1 base and V 5 bases, and 1 base lay outside the gene matches. The CDR3 length is 14 residues. The germline V gene has CDR1 MDHEN and CDR2 SYDVKM. CDR3 amino acids: CASSNRGTNEKLFF. The CDR3 DNA sequence: TGTGCCAGCAGTAACAGGGGAACTAATGAAAAACTGTTTTTT.